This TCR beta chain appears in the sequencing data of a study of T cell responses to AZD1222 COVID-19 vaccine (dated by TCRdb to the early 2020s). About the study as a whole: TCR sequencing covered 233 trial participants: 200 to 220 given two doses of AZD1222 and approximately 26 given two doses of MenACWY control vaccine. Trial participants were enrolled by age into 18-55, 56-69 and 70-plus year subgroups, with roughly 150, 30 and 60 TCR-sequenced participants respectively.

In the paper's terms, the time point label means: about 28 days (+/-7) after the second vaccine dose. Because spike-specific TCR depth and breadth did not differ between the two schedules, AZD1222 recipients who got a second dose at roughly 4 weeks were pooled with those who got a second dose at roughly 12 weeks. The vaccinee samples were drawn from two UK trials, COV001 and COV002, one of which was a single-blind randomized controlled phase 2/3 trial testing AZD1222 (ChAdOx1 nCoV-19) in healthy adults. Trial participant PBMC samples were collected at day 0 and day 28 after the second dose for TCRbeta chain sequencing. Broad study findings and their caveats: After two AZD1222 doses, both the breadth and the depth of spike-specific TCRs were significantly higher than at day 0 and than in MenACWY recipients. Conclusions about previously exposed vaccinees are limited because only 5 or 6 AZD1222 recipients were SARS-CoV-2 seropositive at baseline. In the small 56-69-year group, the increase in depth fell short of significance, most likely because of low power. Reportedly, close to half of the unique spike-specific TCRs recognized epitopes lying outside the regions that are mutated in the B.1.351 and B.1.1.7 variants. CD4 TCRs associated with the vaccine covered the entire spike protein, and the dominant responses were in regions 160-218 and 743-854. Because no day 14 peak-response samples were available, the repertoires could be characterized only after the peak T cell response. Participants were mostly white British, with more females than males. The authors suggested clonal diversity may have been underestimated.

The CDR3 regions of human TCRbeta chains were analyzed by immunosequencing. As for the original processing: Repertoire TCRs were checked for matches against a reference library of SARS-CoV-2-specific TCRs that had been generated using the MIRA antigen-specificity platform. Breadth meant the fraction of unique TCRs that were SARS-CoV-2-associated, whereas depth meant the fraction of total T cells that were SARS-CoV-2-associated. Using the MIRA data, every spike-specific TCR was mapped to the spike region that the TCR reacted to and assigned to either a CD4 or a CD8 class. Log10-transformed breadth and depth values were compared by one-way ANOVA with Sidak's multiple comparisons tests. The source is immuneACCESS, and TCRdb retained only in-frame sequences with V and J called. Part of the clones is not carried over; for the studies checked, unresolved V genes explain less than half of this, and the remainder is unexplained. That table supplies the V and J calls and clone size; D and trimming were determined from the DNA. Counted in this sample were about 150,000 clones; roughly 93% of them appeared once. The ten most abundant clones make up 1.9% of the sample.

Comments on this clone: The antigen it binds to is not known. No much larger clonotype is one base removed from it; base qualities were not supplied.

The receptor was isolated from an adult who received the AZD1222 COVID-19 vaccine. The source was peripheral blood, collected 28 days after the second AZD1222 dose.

The DNA sequence follows: TGTGCCAGCAGCTCTCCTAAGGAAGCCGGGACCTCCTATAATTCACCCCTCCACTTT. It codes for CASSSPKEAGTSYNSPLHF. Recombination connected TRBV7-8 to TRBJ1-6; TRBD1 is perhaps the D gene, given 5 matching bases. Deletion took 4 bases off V and 0 bases off J, with a span of 19 bases between the germline ends. The germline V gene encodes CDR1 SGHVS and CDR2 FQNEAQ. From its cysteine to its phenylalanine, the CDR3 spans 19 amino acids. CDR3 DNA is the only sequence kept; it has 57 bases, read in frame from the first base. With the rest looked up from the reference TRBV7-8 and TRBJ1-6 genes rather than sequenced, the full variable domain is GAGVSQSPRYKVAKRGQDVALRCDPISGHVSLFWYQQALGQGPEFLTYFQNEAQLDKSGLPSDRFFAERPEGSVSTLKIQRTQQEDSAVYLCASSSPKEAGTSYNSPLHFGNGTRLTVT.